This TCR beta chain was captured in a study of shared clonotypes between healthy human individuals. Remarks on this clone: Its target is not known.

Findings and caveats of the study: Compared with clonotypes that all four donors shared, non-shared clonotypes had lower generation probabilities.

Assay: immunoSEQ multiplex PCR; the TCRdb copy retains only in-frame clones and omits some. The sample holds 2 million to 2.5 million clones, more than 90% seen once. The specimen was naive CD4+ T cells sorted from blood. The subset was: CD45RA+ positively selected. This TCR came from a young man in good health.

CDR3 DNA: TGTGCCAGCAGTTTAGACTCCGTCTACCAAGAGACCCAGTACTTC. Translation gives CASSLDSVYQETQYF. This chain joins TRBV27 and TRBJ2-5, with D hard to call. CDR1 and CDR2 from the germline V gene are MNHEY and SMNVEV (reference sequence). V was shortened by 2 bases and J by 0 bases, with 10 bases between the two germline ends. CDR3 length: 15 amino acids.